Detailed here is one TCR beta chain. Its antigen remains unidentified. No clone much larger than this one lies a single base away; base qualities are absent. This CDR3 is also generated by other DNA sequences in the sample. Including cysteine and phenylalanine, the CDR3 has 14 amino acids. The read is trimmed to its CDR3 DNA, 42 bases read in frame from base 1. V is cut by 2 bases and J by 5 bases, and the space between the germline ends is 12 bases. CDR1 and CDR2, per the germline V gene, are MDHEN and SYDVKM. Donors were healthy HIV-negative adults with no recently reported acute infections or vaccinations. All donors were Caucasian adults living in Nashville, Tennessee, USA. CD4+ T cells were enriched through magnetic negative selection, after which naive cells were positively selected on CD45RA and the remaining negative fraction served as the memory subset. Blood was collected by leukapheresis, and PBMCs were isolated by Ficoll-Histopaque density gradient centrifugation and then cryopreserved in liquid nitrogen vapor phase. Analytical flow cytometry was used to check the purity and quantity of each magnetically sorted T cell population. Genomic DNA was isolated from each sorted fraction and quantified by UV absorbance on a Nanodrop 2000c.

TCR CDR3 regions were amplified from genomic DNA by multiplex PCR using the deep immunoSEQ assay. Extracted genomic DNA from each cell subset was distributed evenly across all wells of several immunoSEQ 96-well plates, and each plate was treated as a replicate. For sorted subsets, each replicate PCR was loaded with 150 to 250 ng genomic DNA, equivalent to 32,000 or so T cell genomes. The purified libraries were quantified using a Qubit 3.0 fluorometer, sized with a Bioanalyzer 2100, and then quantified again using the KAPA Library Quantification kit. A separate single-read 150-cycle Illumina NextSeq 550 flow cell was used to sequence each immunoSEQ 96-well plate. In the authors' own workflow: The immunoSEQ output contained only junctional sequences without quality scores, so filtering could not match that applied to full-length reads. Sequences were annotated with PyIR, a Python wrapper for IgBLAST v1.9, and V/J genes and CDR3 were assigned using IMGT germline references. Reads were filtered out if the reads had weak V/J assignments (E-value above 1e-6), no CDR3, stop codons, out-of-frame junctions, or ambiguous translated residues. V3J clonotypes were defined by identical inferred V gene, J gene, and CDR3 amino acid sequence. The percentage overlap between two repertoires was calculated by dividing the number of shared unique clonotypes by the size of the smaller repertoire. Richness of each repertoire was evaluated using RTK rarefaction, the Chao1 estimator, and Recon v2.1 estimates of unobserved clonotypes. Generation probabilities for all TCRbeta clonotypes obtained by the gDNA method from four donors were computed using OLGA. TCRdb re-hosts the immuneACCESS table, in-frame sequences only. Its copies lack some clones; in the studies checked, an unresolved V gene accounts for under half of them, and the cause for the rest is not known. The V and J calls and the clone size are those of that table, but D and trimming were determined from the DNA. The sample profile shows 600,000 to 800,000 clones; around 70% of them were found once. More than 1.5% of the sample belongs to the ten largest clones.

This specimen belongs to a study of shared clonotypes between healthy human individuals (dated by TCRdb to 2019 to 2021). In the study overall: The cohort comprised a couple of women and a few men aged 18 to 49 years. Libraries were prepared and TCR repertoires were sequenced by different laboratories using diverse techniques, in order to increase sequencing depth and limit assay-specific biases. For each donor, three plates each were used for CD4 naive and CD4 memory, two plates were used for CD8 naive, and one plate was used for CD8 memory. Per donor, leukapheresis produced somewhere between about 0.85 and 8.9 billion PBMCs. To estimate repertoire size and how much clonotype sharing occurs between individuals, the study deeply sequenced the blood TCR repertoires of roughly 5 healthy adults.

The paper as a whole reports these results and caveats: Across a few donors, roughly 5.4% of naive CD4, approximately 3.6% of naive CD8, roughly 2.3% of memory CD4, and about 0.44% of memory CD8 clonotypes were shared. Estimated clonotype richness was generally larger for naive than for memory subsets. Pairwise subsampling led to the expectation that sequencing depth would affect the degree of clonotype sharing among donors. Sampling was restricted to blood, and TCR repertoires in tissues likely differ from the TCR repertoires found in blood. Rarefaction of sorted-subset datasets indicated incomplete sequencing despite the large sequencing depth. Clonotypes shared by all four sorted-subset donors showed higher generation probabilities than non-shared clonotypes. Because the study included a small number of donors, the genetic and exposure-history diversity represented was limited.

The chain was built from TRBV28 and TRBJ1-1, with TRBD1 perhaps the D gene, on 6 matching bases. Material: memory CD4+ T cells sorted from blood. The sample's cell subset or site label, decoded: CD45RA-negative fraction. The sequence came from a woman aged 25-40 years in good health. In nucleotide form, the sequence is TGTGCCAGCAGTTTAAGACAGGTGGGAACTGAAGCTTTCTTT. Translated, this gives CASSLRQVGTEAFF.